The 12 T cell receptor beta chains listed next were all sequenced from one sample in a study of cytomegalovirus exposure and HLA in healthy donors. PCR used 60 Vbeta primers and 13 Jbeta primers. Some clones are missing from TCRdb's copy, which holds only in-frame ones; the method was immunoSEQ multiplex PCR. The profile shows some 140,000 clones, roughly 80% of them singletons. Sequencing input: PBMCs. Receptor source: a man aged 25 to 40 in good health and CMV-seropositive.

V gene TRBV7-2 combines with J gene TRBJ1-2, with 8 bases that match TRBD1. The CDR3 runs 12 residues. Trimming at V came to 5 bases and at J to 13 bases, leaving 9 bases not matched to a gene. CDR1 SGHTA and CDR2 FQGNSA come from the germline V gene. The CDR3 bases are TGTGCCAGCAGCCCGACAGGGGCCCCCCTCACCTTC. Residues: CASSPTGAPLTF.

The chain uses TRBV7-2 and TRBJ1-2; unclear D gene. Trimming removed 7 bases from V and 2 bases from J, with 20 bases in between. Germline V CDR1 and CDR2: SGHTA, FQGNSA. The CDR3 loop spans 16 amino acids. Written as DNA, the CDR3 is TGTGCCAGCACCTCACCCGCGTACAGCATAAACTATGGCTACACCTTC. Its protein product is CASTSPAYSINYGYTF.

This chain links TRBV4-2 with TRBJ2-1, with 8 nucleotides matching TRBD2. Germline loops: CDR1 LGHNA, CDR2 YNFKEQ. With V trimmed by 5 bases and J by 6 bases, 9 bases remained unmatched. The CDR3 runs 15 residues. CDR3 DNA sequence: TGTGCCAGCAGCTCCGGGACTAGTCGCGTCAATGAGCAGTTCTTC. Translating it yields CASSSGTSRVNEQFF.

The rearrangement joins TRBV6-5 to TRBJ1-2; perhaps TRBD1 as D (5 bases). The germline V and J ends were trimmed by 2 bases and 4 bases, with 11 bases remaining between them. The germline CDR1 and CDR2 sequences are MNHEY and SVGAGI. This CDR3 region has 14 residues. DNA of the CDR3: TGTGCCAGCAGTTACGACGGCCAGGGCTATGGCTACACCTTC. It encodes CASSYDGQGYGYTF.

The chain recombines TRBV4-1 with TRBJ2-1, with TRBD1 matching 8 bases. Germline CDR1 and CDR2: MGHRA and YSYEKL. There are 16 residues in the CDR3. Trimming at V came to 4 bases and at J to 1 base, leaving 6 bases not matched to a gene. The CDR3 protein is CASSPGQGPSYNEQFF. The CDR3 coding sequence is TGCGCCAGCAGCCCAGGACAGGGACCTTCCTACAATGAGCAGTTCTTC.

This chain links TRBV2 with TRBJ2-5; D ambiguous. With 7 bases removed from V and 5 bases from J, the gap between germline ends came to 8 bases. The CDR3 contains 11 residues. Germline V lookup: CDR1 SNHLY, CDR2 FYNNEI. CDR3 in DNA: TGTGCCAGCACACCTCGGGAGACCCAGTACTTC. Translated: CASTPRETQYF.

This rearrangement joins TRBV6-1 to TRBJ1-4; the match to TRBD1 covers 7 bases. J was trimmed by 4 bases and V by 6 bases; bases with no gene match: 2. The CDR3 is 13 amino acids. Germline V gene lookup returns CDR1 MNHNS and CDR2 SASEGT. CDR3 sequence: CASRGQRNEKLFF. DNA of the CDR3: TGTGCCAGCAGGGGACAGCGTAATGAAAAACTGTTTTTT.

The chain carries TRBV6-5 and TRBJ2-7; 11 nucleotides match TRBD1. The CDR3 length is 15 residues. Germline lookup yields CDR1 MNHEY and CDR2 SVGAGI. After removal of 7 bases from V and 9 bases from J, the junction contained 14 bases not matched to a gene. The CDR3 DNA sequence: TGTGCCAGCAAAAAAGCCGGGACAGGGGGGATCGGGCAGTACTTC. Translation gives CASKKAGTGGIGQYF.

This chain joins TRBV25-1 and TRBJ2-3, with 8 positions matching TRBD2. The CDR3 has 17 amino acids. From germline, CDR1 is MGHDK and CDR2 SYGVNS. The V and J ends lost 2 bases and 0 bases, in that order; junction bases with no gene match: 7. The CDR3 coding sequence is TGTGCCAGCAGTGAAACTGTGACTAGCGCGAGCACAGATACGCAGTATTTT. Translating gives CASSETVTSASTDTQYF.

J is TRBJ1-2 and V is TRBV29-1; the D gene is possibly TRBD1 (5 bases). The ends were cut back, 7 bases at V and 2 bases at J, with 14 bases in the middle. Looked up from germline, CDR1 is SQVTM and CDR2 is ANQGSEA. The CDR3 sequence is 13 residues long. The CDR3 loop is CSAKDSYNYGYTF. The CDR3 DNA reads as TGCAGCGCAAAAGACAGTTACAACTATGGCTACACCTTC.

CDR3 sequence: CASSLNAGGWNEQFF. CDR3 DNA: TGCGCCAGCAGCTTGAACGCGGGAGGTTGGAATGAGCAGTTCTTC. The chain employs TRBV5-1 and TRBJ2-1, with 8 bases lining up with TRBD2. CDR3 length: 15 residues. Per germline, CDR1 SGHRS and CDR2 YFSETQ. After removal of 1 base from V and 7 bases from J, the junction contained 7 bases not matched to a gene. Together with reference TRBV5-1 and TRBJ2-1, the CDR3 gives the full variable domain: KAGVTQTPRYLIKTRGQQVTLSCSPISGHRSVSWYQQTPGQGLQFLFEYFSETQRNKGNFPGRFSGRQFSNSRSEMNVSTLELGDSALYLCASSLNAGGWNEQFFGPGTRLTVL.

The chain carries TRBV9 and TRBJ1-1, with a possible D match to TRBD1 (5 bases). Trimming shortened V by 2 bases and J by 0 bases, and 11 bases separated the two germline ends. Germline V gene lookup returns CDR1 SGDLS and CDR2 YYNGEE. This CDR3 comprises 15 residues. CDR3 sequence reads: CASSVADRMNTEAFF. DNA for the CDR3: TGTGCCAGCAGCGTGGCCGACAGAATGAACACTGAAGCTTTCTTT.